One and the same sample provided the 28 T cell receptor beta chains below, sequenced in a study of cytomegalovirus exposure and HLA in healthy donors. PCR used 60 Vbeta primers and 13 Jbeta primers. Some clones are missing from TCRdb's copy, which holds only in-frame ones; the method was immunoSEQ multiplex PCR. The sample lists around 120,000 clones; 80% were seen once. The specimen sequenced was PBMCs. Receptors originate from a female donor in good health and CMV-seropositive.

The CDR3 nucleotides read TGTGCCAGCAGTTACACCTATAATGAAAAACTGTTTTTT. This encodes CASSYTYNEKLFF. The rearrangement links TRBV6-5 to TRBJ1-4; no clear D gene. Trimming pared 2 bases from V and 4 bases from J, leaving 5 bases between. Germline CDR1 MNHEY, CDR2 SVGAGI. This CDR3 contains 13 residues.

J is TRBJ1-1 and V is TRBV5-1, with D tentatively TRBD1 (5 bases). CDR1 SGHRS and CDR2 YFSETQ come from the germline V gene. V lost 4 bases and J 2 bases, leaving 12 bases between the germline ends. The CDR3 covers 14 residues. The DNA of the CDR3 is TGCGCCAGCAGCCGAGGGGACTTCAACACTGAAGCTTTCTTT. Its protein is CASSRGDFNTEAFF.

The CDR3 nucleotides are TGTGCCAGCAGCCTGGGGCTACTCAGCACAGATACGCAGTATTTT. Protein product: CASSLGLLSTDTQYF. This rearrangement joins TRBV2 to TRBJ2-3; tentative D call: TRBD1 (5 bases). The CDR3 length is 15 residues. Germline V CDR1 and CDR2: SNHLY, FYNNEI. V lost 6 bases, J lost 0 bases, and 13 bases lay in between.

The chain recombines TRBV6-5 with TRBJ2-5; D perhaps matches TRBD2 (5 bases). The end of the DNA aligns better with TRBJ2-7, so the J call may be wrong. Germline V gene data show CDR1 as MNHEY and CDR2 as SVGAGI. The CDR3 sequence is 15 residues long. CDR3 sequence: CASSYSGGSLYEQYF. The CDR3 coding sequence is TGTGCCAGCAGTTACTCAGGCGGGTCGCTATACGAGCAGTACTTC.

In its sample, this clone was seen once. The rearrangement uses TRBV5-1 and TRBJ2-1; 13 bases match TRBD2. Unmatched junction bases numbered 11, after V lost 5 bases and J lost 6 bases. The CDR3 extends over 17 amino acids. Germline V gene data show CDR1 as SGHRS and CDR2 as YFSETQ. CDR3 protein: CASRWTSGGGSGNEQFF. The DNA of the CDR3 is TGCGCCAGCAGATGGACTAGCGGGGGAGGGTCGGGCAATGAGCAGTTCTTC. Filled out from reference TRBV5-1 and TRBJ2-1, the complete variable domain reads KAGVTQTPRYLIKTRGQQVTLSCSPISGHRSVSWYQQTPGQGLQFLFEYFSETQRNKGNFPGRFSGRQFSNSRSEMNVSTLELGDSALYLCASRWTSGGGSGNEQFFGPGTRLTVL.

The gene calls are TRBV7-9 and TRBJ2-7; D is uncertain. The germline V gene has CDR1 SEHNR and CDR2 FQNEAQ (reference sequence). V was shortened by 2 bases and J by 0 bases, with 11 bases between the two germline ends. There are 15 residues in the CDR3. The CDR3 DNA sequence: TGTGCCAGCAGCTTAAACCAGGTTTCCTCCTACGAGCAGTACTTC. It specifies CASSLNQVSSYEQYF.

The chain employs TRBV7-2 and TRBJ2-3; 8 bases are shared with TRBD2. J lost 5 bases, V lost 3 bases, and 7 bases had no gene match. The CDR3 runs 15 residues. The germline V gene encodes CDR1 SGHTA and CDR2 FQGNSA. The CDR3 reads CASSFSGGRGDTQYF. CDR3 in DNA: TGTGCCAGCAGCTTCAGCGGGGGACGGGGAGATACGCAGTATTTT. Variable domain in full (rest from reference TRBV7-2 and TRBJ2-3): GAGVSQSPSNKVTEKGKDVELRCDPISGHTALYWYRQSLGQGLEFLIYFQGNSAPDKSGLPSDRFSAERTGGSVSTLTIQRTQQEDSAVYLCASSFSGGRGDTQYFGPGTRLTVL.

The V and J genes are TRBV28 and TRBJ2-1; TRBD2 agrees at 11 bases. Trimming removed 11 bases from V and 4 bases from J; junction bases left unmatched: 13. The germline CDR1 and CDR2 sequences are MDHEN and SYDVKM. This CDR3 is built from 16 residues. The chain's CDR3 is CASSGGSYVSYNEQFF. The CDR3 coding sequence is TGTGCCTCTAGCGGGGGGTCCTACGTCTCATACAATGAGCAGTTCTTC. Using reference TRBV28 and TRBJ2-1 for the parts outside the CDR3, the full variable domain is DVKVTQSSRYLVKRTGEKVFLECVQDMDHENMFWYRQDPGLGLRLIYFSYDVKMKEKGDIPEGYSVSREKKERFSLILESASTNQTSMYLCASSGGSYVSYNEQFFGPGTRLTVL.

The chain has TRBV5-1 and TRBJ2-5; TRBD2 might be the D (6 bases). V was clipped by 3 bases and J by 5 bases, with 17 bases between them. CDR1 and CDR2 from the germline V gene are SGHRS and YFSETQ. CDR3 length equals 15 residues. CDR3 in amino acids: CASSSTSTTRETQYF. As DNA, the CDR3 is TGCGCCAGCAGCTCCACTAGCACAACCAGGGAGACCCAGTACTTC.

V is TRBV9 and J is TRBJ2-3; 11 bases are a match to TRBD2. Germline V lookup: CDR1 SGDLS, CDR2 YYNGEE. The CDR3 totals 15 residues. V was clipped by 2 bases and J by 5 bases; unmatched bases: 4. This chain's CDR3 is CASSVSGGAGDTQYF. For the CDR3, the DNA is TGTGCCAGCAGCGTTAGCGGGGGGGCGGGAGATACGCAGTATTTT.

This clone was found once. The chain has TRBV11-1 and TRBJ1-2; D ambiguous. The CDR3 sequence is 15 residues long. The V end lost 5 bases, the J end lost 4 bases, and 17 bases lay between the germline ends. Per germline, CDR1 SGHAT and CDR2 FQDESV (reference sequence). CDR3 sequence (DNA): TGTGCCAGCAGCGGCCGGGCCTCTAGCCCCTATGGCTACACCTTC. Translation: CASSGRASSPYGYTF.

The chain employs TRBV18 and TRBJ1-3, with TRBD1 as a possible D gene (6 bases). Trimming cost V 6 bases and J 0 bases, with 12 bases left between them. The V gene's germline CDR1 is KGHSH and CDR2 LQKENI. The CDR3 extends over 15 amino acids. CDR3 nucleotides: TGTGCCAGCTCTTTTGGACAGAGCTCTGGAAACACCATATATTTT. It yields the protein CASSFGQSSGNTIYF.

The CDR3, as DNA: TGTGCCAGCGCAGAAGTAACAGGGGGATCCAAAAACATTCAGTACTTC. Translating gives CASAEVTGGSKNIQYF. The chain links TRBV25-1 to TRBJ2-4; 8 nucleotides align to TRBD1. With 8 bases clipped from V and 2 bases from J, the junction kept 11 bases outside the gene matches. Germline V lookup: CDR1 MGHDK, CDR2 SYGVNS. The CDR3 consists of 16 residues. The full variable domain, completed using reference TRBV25-1 and TRBJ2-4, is EADIYQTPRYLVIGTGKKITLECSQTMGHDKMYWYQQDPGMELHLIHYSYGVNSTEKGDLSSESTVSRIRTEHFPLTLESARPSHTSQYLCASAEVTGGSKNIQYFGAGTRLSVL.

The CDR3: CASRPGVYNEKLFF. The CDR3 DNA is TGTGCCAGCAGGCCAGGGGTTTATAATGAAAAACTGTTTTTT. This chain connects TRBV6-5 to TRBJ1-4; D is possibly TRBD1 (6 bases). There are 14 residues in the CDR3. V lost 6 bases, J lost 4 bases, and 12 bases lay in between. The germline gives CDR1 MNHEY, CDR2 SVGAGI.

This chain links TRBV30 with TRBJ1-1, with D uncertain. Germline V gene lookup returns CDR1 GTSNPN and CDR2 SVGIG (reference sequence). The ends were cut back, 5 bases at V and 5 bases at J, with 15 bases in the middle. This CDR3 is 13 amino acids long. DNA of the CDR3: TGTGCCTGGGAGGAGGTTCCGGGAACTGAAGCTTTCTTT. This gives the protein CAWEEVPGTEAFF.

The chain joins TRBV7-2 to TRBJ1-1, with TRBD1 as a possible D gene (5 bases). Trimming removed 0 bases from V and 7 bases from J, with 12 bases in between. CDR3 size: 14 residues. From germline, CDR1 is SGHTA and CDR2 FQGNSA. The CDR3 nucleotides read TGTGCCAGCAGCTTAGCGGGGGGACTTAATGAAGCTTTCTTT. This encodes CASSLAGGLNEAFF. The complete variable domain, with remaining parts taken from reference TRBV7-2 and TRBJ1-1, reads GAGVSQSPSNKVTEKGKDVELRCDPISGHTALYWYRQSLGQGLEFLIYFQGNSAPDKSGLPSDRFSAERTGGSVSTLTIQRTQQEDSAVYLCASSLAGGLNEAFFGQGTRLTVV.

V and J are TRBV30 and TRBJ2-2; 9 bases fit TRBD1. V was pared by 3 bases and J by 2 bases, with 4 bases of the junction left unmatched. CDR1 and CDR2 from the germline V gene are GTSNPN and SVGIG (reference sequence). CDR3 length equals 15 residues. The CDR3 region is CAWRPTGGNTGELFF. In DNA, the CDR3 is TGTGCCTGGAGGCCTACAGGGGGCAACACCGGGGAGCTGTTTTTT.

The chain has TRBV14 and TRBJ1-6; tentative D call: TRBD1 (6 bases). Trimming left V 1 base short and J 10 bases short, with 8 bases between. This CDR3 is 13 amino acids long. CDR1 and CDR2 (germline): SGHDN, FVKESK. The CDR3 reads CASSQGGHSPLHF. CDR3 nucleotide sequence: TGTGCCAGCAGCCAAGGGGGACACTCACCCCTCCACTTT.

This rearrangement joins TRBV9 to TRBJ1-1, with no clear D. Trimming took 2 bases from V and 1 from J, leaving 9 bases between them. Germline V gene sequence: CDR1 SGDLS, CDR2 YYNGEE. The CDR3 has 14 amino acids. CDR3 in DNA: TGTGCCAGCAGCGTCGTGTCTCGGAACACTGAAGCTTTCTTT. It is translated as CASSVVSRNTEAFF.

V gene TRBV28 combines with J gene TRBJ2-2; the match to TRBD1 covers 11 bases. CDR1 is MDHEN and CDR2 is SYDVKM in the germline V gene. After removal of 8 bases from V and 5 bases from J, the junction contained 7 bases not matched to a gene. The CDR3 totals 15 residues. In nucleotides, the CDR3 is TGTGCCAGCGGGACAGGGGGTTTGCGAACCGGGGAGCTGTTTTTT. Translation: CASGTGGLRTGELFF.

This clone was observed a single time. This rearrangement joins TRBV28 to TRBJ1-2; 7 bases line up with TRBD1. V was clipped by 5 bases and J by 5 bases; unmatched bases: 5. Germline V gene sequence: CDR1 MDHEN, CDR2 SYDVKM. CDR3 size: 13 residues. Written as DNA, the CDR3 is TGTGCCAGCAGTCCGGCAGGGGGATATGGCTACACCTTC. Protein product: CASSPAGGYGYTF.

V and J are TRBV27 and TRBJ2-1, with 9 positions matching TRBD1. This CDR3 region has 14 residues. The germline gives CDR1 MNHEY, CDR2 SMNVEV (reference sequence). V trimming: 3 bases; J trimming: 8 bases; junction bases outside the gene matches: 5. CDR3 protein: CASSFRDRAHEQFF. The CDR3, as DNA: TGTGCCAGCAGTTTTCGGGACAGGGCTCATGAGCAGTTCTTC.

The V and J genes are TRBV6-5 and TRBJ1-1; D is undetermined. V gave up 4 bases and J gave up 1 base, with 7 bases separating them. In germline, CDR1 is MNHEY, CDR2 SVGAGI. This CDR3 spans 13 amino acids. In nucleotides, the CDR3 is TGTGCCAGCAGTTTGGGGAGGAACACTGAAGCTTTCTTT. Residues: CASSLGRNTEAFF.

The chain has TRBV19 and TRBJ2-5, with TRBD2 matching 8 bases. This CDR3 contains 13 residues. Unmatched junction bases numbered 5, after V lost 10 bases and J lost 1 base. Germline V gene data show CDR1 as LNHDA and CDR2 as SQIVND (reference sequence). The CDR3 reads CATRAGGQETQYF. The DNA for the CDR3 is TGTGCCACCCGCGCGGGAGGCCAAGAGACCCAGTACTTC. The full variable domain, its missing parts supplied by reference TRBV19 and TRBJ2-5, is DGGITQSPKYLFRKEGQNVTLSCEQNLNHDAMYWYRQDPGQGLRLIYYSQIVNDFQKGDIAEGYSVSREKKESFPLTVTSAQKNPTAFYLCATRAGGQETQYFGPGTRLLVL.

The V gene is TRBV7-2, the J gene TRBJ2-3; weak D call: TRBD2 (7 bases). V was pared by 0 bases and J by 4 bases, with 14 bases between. The CDR3 has 16 amino acids. Germline V gene lookup returns CDR1 SGHTA and CDR2 FQGNSA. The CDR3 DNA follows: TGTGCCAGCAGCTTAGCGGGGGGGGCAAGTGCAGATACGCAGTATTTT. Translated: CASSLAGGASADTQYF. The whole variable domain, remainder taken from reference TRBV7-2 and TRBJ2-3, is GAGVSQSPSNKVTEKGKDVELRCDPISGHTALYWYRQSLGQGLEFLIYFQGNSAPDKSGLPSDRFSAERTGGSVSTLTIQRTQQEDSAVYLCASSLAGGASADTQYFGPGTRLTVL.

The J gene is TRBJ2-5, the V gene TRBV7-9; possible D gene TRBD1, 6 bases. This CDR3 has 15 amino acids. V was cut by 7 bases and J by 2 bases, with 17 bases left in between. Germline V lookup: CDR1 SEHNR, CDR2 FQNEAQ (reference sequence). The CDR3 DNA sequence: TGTGCCAGCAACCCCCTCGGACAGCCTCAAGAGACCCAGTACTTC. This gives the protein CASNPLGQPQETQYF.

In the case of this clone: The junction shows a germline mismatch at one end, possibly a read error. This sequence joins TRBV30 and TRBJ2-7, with 8 nucleotides matching TRBD1. This CDR3 has 17 amino acids. Germline V gene data show CDR1 as GTSNPN and CDR2 as SVGIG (reference sequence). This CDR3 is CAWSVLVYRGTSFEQYF. The CDR3, as DNA: TGTGCCTGGAGTGTCTTGGTATACAGGGGGACGTCCTTCGAGCAGTACTTC. The complete variable domain, with remaining parts taken from reference TRBV30 and TRBJ2-7, reads SQTIHQWPATLVQPVGSPLSLECTVEGTSNPNLYWYRQAAGRGLQLLFYSVGIGQISSEVPQNLSASRPQDRQFILSSKKLLLSDSGFYLCAWSVLVYRGTSFEQYFGPGTRLTVT.

This rearrangement joins TRBV30 to TRBJ1-1; the D is unclear. Germline CDR1 and CDR2: GTSNPN and SVGIG (reference sequence). V was pared by 5 bases and J by 2 bases, with 12 bases between. The CDR3 loop spans 13 amino acids. The CDR3 sequence is CAWVPTGNTEAFF. Here the CDR3 DNA reads TGTGCCTGGGTTCCGACGGGTAACACTGAAGCTTTCTTT.